This TCR beta chain was documented in a study of OX40 agonist ivuxolimab in advanced cancers. Study overall: As their treatment, patients were administered ivuxolimab, an agonistic anti-OX40 (CD134) antibody.

Systemic immunosuppression or a history of autoimmune disease excluded patients. Here immunoSEQ multiplex PCR was the method, and the copy in TCRdb shows in-frame clones only, minus some. The data hold 35,000 to 45,000 clones, with 85% to 90% observed a single time. Material: CD4+ or CD8+ T cells sorted from blood, obtained in a trial of the OX40 agonist ivuxolimab. The source is an adult with an advanced solid tumor such as melanoma, head and neck, liver or kidney cancer.

CDR3 residues: CASSVLGGSNTGELFF. The CDR3 DNA follows: TGTGCCAGCAGCGTTTTGGGCGGGTCGAACACCGGGGAGCTGTTTTTT. V is TRBV9 and J is TRBJ2-2; tentatively, D is TRBD2 (5 bases). The CDR3 contains 16 residues. Germline V gene data show CDR1 as SGDLS and CDR2 as YYNGEE. V was pared by 2 bases and J by 0 bases, with 11 bases between.